This T cell receptor beta chain came from a study of blood T cell repertoires in COVID-19. Background on the study: From T cells, B-cell-depleted T cells, or PBMCs came the material, which was cDNA or gDNA.

This clone was counted once. Produced via immunoSEQ multiplex PCR; TCRdb's table is partial and in-frame only. The sample records under 100,000 clones, about 84% being singletons. There are 18 residues in the CDR3. Germline V gene lookup returns CDR1 SGHTA and CDR2 FQGNSA. V shed 2 bases, J shed 2 bases, and the junction held 11 bases outside the gene matches. This rearrangement joins TRBV7-2 to TRBJ2-7, with 11 positions matching TRBD2. This TCR came from an elderly man with active or convalescent COVID-19. The sample was peripheral blood. Written as DNA, the CDR3 is TGTGCCAGCAGCTTATACGGGGGACTAGCGGCCTCCCCCTACGAGCAGTACTTC. Translation: CASSLYGGLAASPYEQYF.